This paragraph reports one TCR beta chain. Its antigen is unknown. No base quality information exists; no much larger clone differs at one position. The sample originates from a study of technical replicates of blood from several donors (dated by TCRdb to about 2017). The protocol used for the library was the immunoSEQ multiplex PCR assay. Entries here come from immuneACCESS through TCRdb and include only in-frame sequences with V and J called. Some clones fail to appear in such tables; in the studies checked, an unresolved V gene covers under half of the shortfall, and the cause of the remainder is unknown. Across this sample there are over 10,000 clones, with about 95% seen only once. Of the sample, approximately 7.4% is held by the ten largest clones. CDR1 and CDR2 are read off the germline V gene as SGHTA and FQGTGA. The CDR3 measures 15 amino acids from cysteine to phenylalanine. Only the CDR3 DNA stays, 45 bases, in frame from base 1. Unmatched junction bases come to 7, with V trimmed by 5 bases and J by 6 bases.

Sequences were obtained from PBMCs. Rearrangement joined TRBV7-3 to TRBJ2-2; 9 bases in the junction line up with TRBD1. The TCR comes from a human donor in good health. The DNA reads TGTGCCAGCAGCCAGGACAGGGGACTGGCCGGGGAGCTGTTTTTT. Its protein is CASSQDRGLAGELFF.